One T cell receptor beta chain is described in this entry. This specimen comes from a study of response to subunit inactivated influenza vaccine. The length of the CDR3 is 15 residues. Germline loops: CDR1 SNHLY, CDR2 FYNNEI. V dropped 1 base and J dropped 7; count of bases not matched to a gene: 7. TCRdb processed the RT-PCR reads anew with MiXCR; each CDR3 protein has one entry. The repertoire has 450,000 to 600,000 distinct CDR3 sequences, approximately 7.2% of them found once; the top ten carry around 14%. This specimen was PBMCs from blood, taken around 25 months after vaccination. The chain links TRBV2 to TRBJ1-2; TRBD1 matches 9 bases. This receptor was identified in a man between 50 and 75 years old who received an inactivated influenza vaccine. CDR3 in DNA: TGTGCCAGCAGTGAAGTGGGACAGGGCTTCGGTGGCTACACCTTC. Translating it yields CASSEVGQGFGGYTF.